The source of this TCR beta chain is a study of blood T cell repertoires in COVID-19. At the level of the study: Material from acute and convalescent COVID-19 was sourced from the United States, Italy and Spain.

From germline, CDR1 is MNHEY and CDR2 SVGAGI. The germline V and J ends were trimmed by 11 bases and 2 bases, with 10 bases remaining between them. The CDR3 has 13 residues. Original analysis: Amplification from reference gene primers served as the basis for estimated nucleated cell counts. TCRdb's copy holds only in-frame clones and misses some; the assay was immunoSEQ multiplex PCR. The D gene and trimming were derived from the DNA, and the V and J assignments and clone size from that table. The sample includes 150,000 to 200,000 clones, roughly four fifths of them seen just once. It was during active infection that Seattle patients were enrolled and then longitudinally followed.

The rearrangement links TRBV6-5 to TRBJ1-6; D is possibly TRBD1 (6 bases). Sample: peripheral blood. The origin of this receptor is a woman older than 75 with COVID-19, enrolled during active disease. This chain's CDR3 is CAARQAYNSPLHF. The DNA of the CDR3 is TGTGCCGCCCGACAGGCCTATAATTCACCCCTCCACTTT.